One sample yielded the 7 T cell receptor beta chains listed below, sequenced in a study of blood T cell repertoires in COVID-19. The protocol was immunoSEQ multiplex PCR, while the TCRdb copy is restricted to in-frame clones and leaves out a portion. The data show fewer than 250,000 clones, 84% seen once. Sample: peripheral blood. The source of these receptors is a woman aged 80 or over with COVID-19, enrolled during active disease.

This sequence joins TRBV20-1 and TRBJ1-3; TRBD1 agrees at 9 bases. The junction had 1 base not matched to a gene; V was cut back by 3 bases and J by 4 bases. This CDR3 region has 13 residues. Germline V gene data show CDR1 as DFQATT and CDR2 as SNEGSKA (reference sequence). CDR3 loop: CSASGQGGNTIYF. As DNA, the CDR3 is TGCAGTGCTAGTGGACAGGGGGGAAACACCATATATTTT.

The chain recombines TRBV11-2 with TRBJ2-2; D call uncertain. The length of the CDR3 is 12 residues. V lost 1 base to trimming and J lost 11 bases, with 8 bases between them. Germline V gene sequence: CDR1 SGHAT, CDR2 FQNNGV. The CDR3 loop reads CASSLGVGELFF. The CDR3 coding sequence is TGTGCCAGCAGCTTAGGAGTTGGTGAGCTGTTTTTT.

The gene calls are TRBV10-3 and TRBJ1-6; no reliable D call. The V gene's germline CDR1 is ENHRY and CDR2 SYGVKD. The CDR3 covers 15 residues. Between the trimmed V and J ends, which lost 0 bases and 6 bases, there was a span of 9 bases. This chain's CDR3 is CAISESSAPNSPLHF. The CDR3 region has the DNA TGTGCCATCAGTGAGTCGTCAGCGCCTAATTCACCCCTCCACTTT.

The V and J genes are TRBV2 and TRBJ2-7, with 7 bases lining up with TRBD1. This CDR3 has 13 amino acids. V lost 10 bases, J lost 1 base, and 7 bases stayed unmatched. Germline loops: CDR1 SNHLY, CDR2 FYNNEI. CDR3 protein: CATQPGQSYEQYV. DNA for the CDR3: TGTGCCACCCAACCGGGACAGTCCTACGAGCAGTACGTC.

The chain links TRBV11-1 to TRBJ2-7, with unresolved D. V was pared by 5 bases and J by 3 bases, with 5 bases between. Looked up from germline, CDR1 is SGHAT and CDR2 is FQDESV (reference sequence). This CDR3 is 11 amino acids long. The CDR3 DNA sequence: TGTGCCAGCAGCGGGCACTACGAGCAGTACTTC. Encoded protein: CASSGHYEQYF.

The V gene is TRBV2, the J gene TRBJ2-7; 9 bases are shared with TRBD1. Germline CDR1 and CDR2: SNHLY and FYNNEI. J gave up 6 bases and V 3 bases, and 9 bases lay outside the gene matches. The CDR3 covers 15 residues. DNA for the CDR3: TGTGCCAGCAGTGAGGTGACAGGGGGAAAGGGCGAGCAGTACTTC. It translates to CASSEVTGGKGEQYF. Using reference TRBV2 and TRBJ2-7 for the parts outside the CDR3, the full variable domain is EPEVTQTPSHQVTQMGQEVILRCVPISNHLYFYWYRQILGQKVEFLVSFYNNEISEKSEIFDDQFSVERPDGSNFTLKIRSTKLEDSAMYFCASSEVTGGKGEQYFGPGTRLTVT.

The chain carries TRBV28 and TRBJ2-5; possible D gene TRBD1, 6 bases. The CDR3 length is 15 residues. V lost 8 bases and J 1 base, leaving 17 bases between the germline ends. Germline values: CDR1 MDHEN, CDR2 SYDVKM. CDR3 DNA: TGTGCCAGCCACTCGCAGGGGTCGTTCCAAGAGACCCAGTACTTC. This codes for CASHSQGSFQETQYF. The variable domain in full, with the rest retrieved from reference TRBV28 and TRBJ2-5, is DVKVTQSSRYLVKRTGEKVFLECVQDMDHENMFWYRQDPGLGLRLIYFSYDVKMKEKGDIPEGYSVSREKKERFSLILESASTNQTSMYLCASHSQGSFQETQYFGPGTRLLVL.